These T cell receptor beta chains were read from a single sample in a study of low-dose radiotherapy and immunotherapy resistance in tumors. TCRdb recomputed calls from the reads with MiXCR, one row per CDR3 protein. The sample yields tens of thousands of distinct CDR3 sequences, about a fifth seen once. The sequencing here drew on PBMCs, taken after low-dose radiotherapy plus immunotherapy. Receptor source: a female donor with ovarian cancer. CDR3s include the opening cysteine and the closing phenylalanine or tryptophan. A D gene is named only where the DNA matches it firmly. For some rows the clone size is stated as once, few or many, or as a class when expanded; others skip it.

TRBV20-1	many	TRBJ1-6	NA	CSALFGNSPLHF	TGCAGTGCTCTTTTCGGGAATTCACCCCTCCACTTT
TRBV7-8	NA	TRBJ2-1	TRBD2	CASSLGTAGGPINEQFF	TGTGCCAGCAGCTTAGGTACTGCGGGAGGGCCTATCAATGAGCAGTTCTTC
TRBV5-1	many	TRBJ2-5	NA	CASSSLQGRETQYF	TGCGCCAGCAGCTCGCTACAGGGTCGGGAGACCCAGTACTTC
TRBV6-6	many	TRBJ1-1	NA	CASSYLSENTEAFF	TGTGCCAGCAGTTACTTGTCAGAGAACACTGAAGCTTTCTTT
TRBV20-1	NA	TRBJ2-1	NA	CSAPRVYEDNEQFF	TGCAGTGCCCCGCGAGTTTATGAAGACAATGAGCAGTTCTTC
TRBV9	many	TRBJ1-1	NA	CASSLTGDTNTEAFF	TGTGCCAGCAGCCTAACGGGGGACACTAACACTGAAGCTTTCTTT
TRBV28	many	TRBJ2-1	TRBD1	CASSSGTGGGWLFF	TGTGCCAGCAGTTCCGGGACAGGGGGAGGATGGTTGTTCTTC
TRBV20-1	many	TRBJ2-7	TRBD2	CSARLAGVGEQYF	TGCAGTGCTAGACTAGCGGGAGTGGGGGAGCAGTACTTC
TRBV11-2	many	TRBJ2-3	NA	CASSRRSSWRNSTDTQYF	TGTGCCAGCAGCCGTAGGTCATCTTGGCGGAATAGCACAGATACGCAGTATTTT
TRBV29-1	many	TRBJ2-1	TRBD2	CSVVIAGLREQFF	TGCAGCGTTGTGATAGCGGGACTTCGGGAGCAGTTCTTC
TRBV6-6	many	TRBJ2-7	TRBD2	CASTPGLAGAYEQYF	TGTGCCAGCACCCCCGGGCTAGCGGGGGCCTACGAGCAGTACTTC
TRBV18	many	TRBJ2-5	NA	CASSTDSQGTQYF	TGTGCCAGCTCAACGGACAGCCAGGGGACCCAGTACTTC
TRBV10-3	many	TRBJ2-7	TRBD1	CAISARDRGSYEQYF	TGTGCCATCAGTGCCCGGGACAGGGGATCCTACGAGCAGTACTTC
TRBV6-5	NA	TRBJ2-3	TRBD2	CASRSPGLADTQYF	TGTGCCAGCAGATCGCCGGGACTAGCGGATACGCAGTATTTT
TRBV20-1	many	TRBJ1-2	TRBD1	CSARDRGQAYGYTF	TGCAGTGCTAGAGATAGGGGACAGGCCTATGGCTACACCTTC
TRBV6-1	NA	TRBJ2-1	TRBD2	CASRTGLAGGRSYNEQFF	TGTGCCAGCAGGACGGGACTAGCGGGAGGGAGGTCCTACAATGAGCAGTTCTTC
TRBV5-4	many	TRBJ2-3	NA	CASSNGGVDTQYF	TGTGCCAGCAGCAATGGGGGCGTAGATACGCAGTATTTT
TRBV2	NA	TRBJ2-4	NA	CASSEAQAGYIQYF	TGTGCCAGCAGTGAAGCGCAGGCAGGATACATTCAGTACTTC
TRBV12-5	many	TRBJ2-7	NA	CASALRSSAYEQYF	TGTGCTAGTGCCTTGCGAAGTTCCGCCTACGAGCAGTACTTC
TRBV28	many	TRBJ2-3	NA	CASSFRSGKATQYF	TGTGCCAGCAGTTTCCGAAGCGGCAAGGCTACGCAGTATTTT
TRBV5-5	many	TRBJ2-2	NA	CASSFSYTGELFF	TGTGCCAGCAGCTTCTCATACACCGGGGAGCTGTTTTTT
TRBV20-1	many	TRBJ1-5	NA	CSAARSGNQPQHF	TGCAGTGCTGCAAGGAGTGGCAATCAGCCCCAGCATTTT
TRBV13	many	TRBJ2-1	NA	CASSPGHLGNEQFF	TGTGCCAGCAGCCCTGGACACCTTGGGAATGAGCAGTTCTTC
TRBV25-1	many	TRBJ1-2	TRBD1	CASSEPPGGRGGYTF	TGTGCCAGCAGTGAGCCCCCAGGGGGAAGGGGTGGCTACACCTTC
TRBV5-1	NA	TRBJ2-2	NA	CASSRKPKWTENTGELFF	TGCGCCAGCAGCCGTAAACCCAAATGGACAGAGAACACCGGGGAGCTGTTTTTT
TRBV9	many	TRBJ2-1	TRBD2	CASSAGTSKEQFF	TGTGCCAGCAGCGCCGGGACTAGTAAAGAGCAGTTCTTC
TRBV6-6	few	TRBJ2-3	NA	CASTSFVALGTDTQYF	TGTGCCAGCACCTCTTTTGTAGCGCTAGGCACAGATACGCAGTATTTT
TRBV29-1	NA	TRBJ2-1	TRBD2	CSVEGASGREVEQFF	TGCAGCGTTGAAGGGGCTAGCGGGAGAGAGGTTGAGCAGTTCTTC
TRBV10-1	many	TRBJ2-7	NA	CASSSNPAYEQYF	TGCGCCAGCAGTTCCAACCCAGCCTACGAGCAGTACTTC
TRBV2	many	TRBJ1-1	NA	CASSRTAEAFF	TGTGCCAGCAGTCGGACAGCCGAAGCTTTCTTT
TRBV20-1	many	TRBJ2-7	NA	CSARDPMGAQSVYEQYF	TGCAGTGCTAGAGATCCCATGGGGGCCCAGTCAGTCTACGAGCAGTACTTC
TRBV12-3/TRBV12-4	many	TRBJ2-2	NA	CASSLKQGWELFF	TGTGCCAGCAGTCTCAAACAAGGTTGGGAGCTGTTTTTT
TRBV11-2	many	TRBJ2-1	TRBD1	CASTRGQGAFNEQFF	TGTGCCAGCACCAGGGGACAGGGGGCCTTTAATGAGCAGTTCTTC
TRBV9	once	TRBJ2-2	NA	CASSAAILNAGELFF	TGTGCCAGCAGCGCAGCGATTTTGAACGCCGGGGAGCTGTTTTTT
TRBV10-2	many	TRBJ1-2	TRBD1	CASSESGQGVNYGYTF	TGCGCCAGCAGTGAGTCGGGACAGGGAGTAAACTATGGCTACACCTTC
TRBV6-1	NA	TRBJ2-2	NA	CASSLTGGFSTGELFFF	NA
TRBV10-3	many	TRBJ1-2	NA	CAISELEQGVYGYTF	TGTGCCATCAGTGAGTTGGAACAGGGCGTCTATGGCTACACCTTC
TRBV7-9	many	TRBJ1-1	NA	CASSSGQGVTEAFF	TGTGCCAGCAGCTCGGGGCAGGGCGTCACTGAAGCTTTCTTT
TRBV3-1	few	TRBJ1-6	NA	CASSQGQSTPLHF	TGTGCCAGCAGCCAAGGTCAGTCGACACCCCTCCACTTT
TRBV20-1	many	TRBJ2-1	TRBD2	CSARDPTSGSYNEQFF	TGCAGTGCTAGAGATCCGACTAGCGGGAGTTACAATGAGCAGTTCTTC
TRBV5-1	many	TRBJ2-4	TRBD2	CASSLSLSGGENIQYF	TGCGCCAGCAGCTTGTCGCTTAGCGGGGGAGAAAACATTCAGTACTTC
TRBV24-1	NA	TRBJ2-3	TRBD2	CATSDLASGSADTQYF	TGTGCCACCAGTGATTTGGCAAGCGGGAGCGCAGATACGCAGTATTTT
TRBV24-1	many	TRBJ2-1	TRBD1	CATSDSKATGGSYNEQFF	TGTGCCACCAGTGATAGCAAGGCGACAGGGGGCTCCTACAATGAGCAGTTCTTC
TRBV9	many	TRBJ2-2	NA	CASSASTGELFF	TGTGCCAGCAGCGCCTCTACGGGGGAGCTGTTTTTT
TRBV5-1	NA	TRBJ1-3	NA	CASSLAGTTSGNTIYF	TGCGCCAGCAGCTTGGCCGGGACAACGTCTGGAAACACCATATATTTT
TRBV10-3	many	TRBJ2-1	NA	CAISESNRNEQFF	TGTGCCATCAGTGAGTCGAACCGCAATGAGCAGTTCTTC
TRBV24-1	many	TRBJ2-2	NA	CATRTGAGELFFF	NA
TRBV28	many	TRBJ1-1	TRBD1	CASSSPGGRTEAFF	TGTGCCAGCAGTTCCCCAGGGGGGCGCACTGAAGCTTTCTTT
TRBV20-1	many	TRBJ2-3	NA	CSAREGDGTDTQYF	TGCAGTGCTAGAGAAGGGGACGGCACAGATACGCAGTATTTT
TRBV6-4	many	TRBJ2-3	TRBD2	CASSDSIAGVDTQYF	TGTGCCAGCAGTGACTCGATAGCGGGGGTAGATACGCAGTATTTT
TRBV29-1	many	TRBJ1-1	NA	CSVEDGVGRSLAFF	TGCAGCGTTGAAGATGGGGTGGGACGAAGCTTGGCTTTCTTT
TRBV29-1	NA	TRBJ1-3	NA	CSASGSGRNTIYF	TGCAGCGCTTCAGGGTCAGGAAGAAACACCATATATTTT
TRBV27	many	TRBJ2-6	NA	CASSPSGANVLTF	TGTGCCAGCAGTCCCTCTGGGGCCAACGTCCTGACTTTC
TRBV6-5	medium-sized	TRBJ1-2	TRBD1	CASSTTGVNGYTF	TGTGCCAGCAGCACGACAGGGGTCAATGGCTACACCTTC
TRBV7-8	many	TRBJ2-1	NA	CASKTRSSYNEQFF	TGTGCCAGCAAGACACGGAGCTCCTACAATGAGCAGTTCTTC
TRBV29-1	NA	TRBJ2-7	NA	CSVTRAYEQYF	TGCAGCGTTACAAGGGCCTACGAGCAGTACTTC
TRBV6-2/TRBV6-3	many	TRBJ2-7	TRBD1	CASTGPGQGVYEQYF	TGTGCCAGCACCGGTCCGGGACAGGGTGTCTACGAGCAGTACTTC
TRBV20-1	many	TRBJ1-5	NA	CSASPSSSNQPQHF	TGCAGTGCTTCACCATCTAGTAGCAATCAGCCCCAGCATTTT
TRBV18	few	TRBJ2-1	TRBD2	CASSPPGGDEFF	TGTGCCAGCTCACCACCGGGGGGGGACGAGTTCTTC